This TCR beta chain appears in the sequencing data of a study of regulatory T cells in long-lasting Graves disease. Findings and limits, study-wide: TRBV28, TRBJ1-2 and TRBJ2-5 were segments that persistent disease favored.

The TCR beta library used iRepertoire HTBI primers with Arm-PCR amplification of CDR3. TCRdb re-derived calls from the multiplex PCR reads in MiXCR, one entry per CDR3 protein. The table lists around 460,000 distinct CDR3 sequences, 22% of them singletons. Time point specified: persistent/refractory GD, antithyroid drugs over 5 years with positive TRAb. After RNA was extracted from PBMCs, the TCR library was made from it. Germline trimming cut 2 bases from V and 2 bases from J; bases unmatched to any gene: 6. The CDR3 is made up of 17 amino acids. Looked up from germline, CDR1 is LNHNV and CDR2 is YYDKDF (reference sequence). In regard to this clonotype: Its antigen is not known.

The chain carries TRBV15 and TRBJ2-5; TRBD1 matches 12 bases. Sequences were derived from peripheral blood mononuclear cells (PBMCs), sampled when the disease was refractory, from a patient treated with antithyroid drugs. The clonotype comes from a female donor with Graves disease. CDR3 loop: CATSRKRDRGRQETQYF. The CDR3 DNA is TGTGCCACCAGCAGAAAACGGGACAGGGGGCGGCAAGAGACCCAGTACTTC.